These T cell receptor beta chains were read from a single sample in a study of shared clonotypes between healthy human individuals. Profiling relied on immunoSEQ multiplex PCR, and the TCRdb table lists in-frame clones only, not all of them. The sample comprises about 1 million clones, around 76% of which are singletons, and 1.4% to 1.5% rests with the top ten. The specimen was memory CD4+ T cells sorted from blood. These receptors all stem from a man younger than 30 in good health. Both conserved end residues are part of each CDR3.

>TRBV5-1|TRBJ2-1
CASSLASGVINEQFF
>TRBV19|TRBJ1-5
CASSMRVQGRQPQHF
>TRBV2|TRBJ1-3
CASSPGGGGTARNTIYF
>TRBV29-1|TRBJ2-1
CSATRLARNEQFF
>TRBV14|TRBJ1-1
CASSPLTVNTEAFF
>TRBV6-1|TRBJ2-5
CASSLGGAEETQYF
>TRBV6-1|TRBJ2-3
CASSPTGRDTDTQYF
>TRBV6-5|TRBJ1-2
CASRLQAHYGYTF
>TRBV6-4|TRBJ1-5
CASSESSNQPQHF
>TRBV7-9|TRBJ2-1
CASRSSGNAYNEQFF
>TRBV5-1|TRBJ2-3
CASSLSTASTDTQYF
>TRBV28|TRBJ1-5
CASSLGGQFNQPQHF
>TRBV6-5|TRBJ1-6
CASTPGSGGDSPLHF
>TRBV7-2|TRBJ2-3
CASSLKAGGPTDTQYF
>TRBV5-1|TRBJ2-1
CASSLLSGSYNEQFF
>TRBV9|TRBJ2-5
CASSVDSGRGETQYF
>TRBV5-6|TRBJ1-2
CASSLAGGYGYTF
>TRBV30|TRBJ1-4
CAWTPGPEKLFF
>TRBV7-2|TRBJ2-7
CASSGRAGAGEQYF
>TRBV2|TRBJ1-5
CASSRGEGPSGSQHF
>TRBV5-6|TRBJ2-5
CASSGTGGETQYF
>TRBV7-2|TRBJ2-1
CASSLAGREGGEQFF
>TRBV6-1|TRBJ1-2
CASSEAGRGGYTF
>TRBV6-6|TRBJ1-6
CASPPLRGLFNSPLHF
>TRBV6-1|TRBJ1-3
CASSEGVPVTSGNTIYF
>TRBV10-3|TRBJ2-7
CAIMGQGSYEQYF
>TRBV28|TRBJ1-1
CASRGGGASTEAFF
>TRBV4-1|TRBJ1-5
CASNQDRVSNQPQHF
>TRBV5-1|TRBJ2-7
CASSPGGGRPAYEQYF
>TRBV5-1|TRBJ2-5
CASSLSLSIQETQYF
>TRBV5-1|TRBJ1-3
CASSLGFSGNTIYF
>TRBV4-2|TRBJ1-6
CASSQDGDRDSPLHF
>TRBV9|TRBJ2-1
CASSVGEGRYNEQFF
>TRBV6-4|TRBJ1-2
CAPPYGYTF
>TRBV19|TRBJ1-5
CASGQGNQPQHF
>TRBV19|TRBJ1-2
CASIPKEGARGYYGYTF
>TRBV5-6|TRBJ2-7
CASSLQTGEQYF
>TRBV28|TRBJ1-2
CASSLRGFGYTF
>TRBV2|TRBJ2-2
CASSEERAGNTGELFF
>TRBV5-1|TRBJ2-7
CASSADRGLSYEQYF
>TRBV6-6|TRBJ1-1
CASTPSRGLNTEAFF
>TRBV14|TRBJ1-1
CASSPLTGRTEAFF
>TRBV28|TRBJ2-1
CASSDDRVDEQFF
>TRBV4-2|TRBJ2-7
CASSQAAGGPYEQYF
>TRBV30|TRBJ1-5
CAWSVTGGGQPQHF
>TRBV5-4|TRBJ2-5
CASSLGSGRAGETQYF
>TRBV5-1|TRBJ1-1
CASSLVGGGNTEAFF
>TRBV6-6|TRBJ2-3
CASSPWRERADTQYF
>TRBV28|TRBJ2-2
CASSLWGSGTGELFF
>TRBV7-9|TRBJ1-4
CASSPRTGEGEKLFF
>TRBV7-2|TRBJ2-7
CASSLVFGTYEQYF
>TRBV4-1|TRBJ2-7
CASSPKEASGTYEQYF
>TRBV4-2|TRBJ1-3
CASSSRQGTGNTIYF
>TRBV5-1|TRBJ2-3
CASARDSGTDTQYF
>TRBV18|TRBJ1-2
CASSPPGTFYGYTF
>TRBV6-1|TRBJ2-1
CAISESSEGYNEQFF
>TRBV28|TRBJ1-5
CASSTSGDGNQPQHF
>TRBV28|TRBJ2-7
CASSLQAGNSYEQYF